This record looks at one TCR beta chain sequence and its context. MiXCR, run by TCRdb on the 5' RACE reads, gives a single entry per CDR3 protein. The data contain about 390,000 distinct CDR3 sequences, about 15% of them singletons. There are 19 residues in the CDR3. The germline V and J ends were trimmed by 4 bases and 1 base, with 25 bases remaining between them. CDR1 is SGDLS and CDR2 is YYNGEE in the germline V gene. The data were obtained in a study of T-cell memory formation after mild COVID-19. The TCR comes from a man aged 18 to 29 who had mild COVID-19 (a few samples of this study predate the infection). Cell type and time point are not known. The chain carries TRBV9 and TRBJ2-3; either TRBD1 or TRBD2 may supply D (6 bases each). The sequenced sample was PBMCs or a T cell subset sorted from them (not recorded which). Here the CDR3 DNA reads TGTGCCAGCAGCCCCCGCAGTCAACAGGGCGGGACCGGCACAGATACGCAGTATTTT. Protein product: CASSPRSQQGGTGTDTQYF.